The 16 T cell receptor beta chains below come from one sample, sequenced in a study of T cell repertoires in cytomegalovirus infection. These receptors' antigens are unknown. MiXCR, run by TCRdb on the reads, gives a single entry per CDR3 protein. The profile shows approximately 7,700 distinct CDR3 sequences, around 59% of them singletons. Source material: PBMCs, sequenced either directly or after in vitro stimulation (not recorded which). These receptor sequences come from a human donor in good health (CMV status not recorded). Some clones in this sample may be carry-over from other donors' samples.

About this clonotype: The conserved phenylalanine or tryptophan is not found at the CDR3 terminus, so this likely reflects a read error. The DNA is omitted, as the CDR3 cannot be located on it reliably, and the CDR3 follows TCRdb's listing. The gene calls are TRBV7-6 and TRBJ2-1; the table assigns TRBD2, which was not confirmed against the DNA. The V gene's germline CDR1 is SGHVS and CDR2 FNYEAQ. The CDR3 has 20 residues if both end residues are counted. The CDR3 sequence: CASSGEPGLAGSRSHNEQLL.

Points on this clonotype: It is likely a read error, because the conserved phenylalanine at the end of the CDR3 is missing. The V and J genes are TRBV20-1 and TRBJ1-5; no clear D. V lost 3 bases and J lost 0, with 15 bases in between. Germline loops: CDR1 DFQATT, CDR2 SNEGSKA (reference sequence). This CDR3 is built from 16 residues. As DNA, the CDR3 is TGCAGTGCTAGTAGCACAGCGGTGTATAGCAATCAGCCCCAGCATTTG. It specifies CSASSTAVYSNQPQHL.

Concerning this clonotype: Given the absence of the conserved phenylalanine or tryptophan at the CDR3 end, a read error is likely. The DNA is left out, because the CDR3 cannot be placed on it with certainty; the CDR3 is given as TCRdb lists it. CDR3 amino acids: CASSSLSLLGGERSYNEKFC. The rearrangement links TRBV12-3 or TRBV12-4 to TRBJ2-1; TRBD2 is the table's D call, not checked against the DNA. The CDR3 is 20 amino acids in total, end residues counted.

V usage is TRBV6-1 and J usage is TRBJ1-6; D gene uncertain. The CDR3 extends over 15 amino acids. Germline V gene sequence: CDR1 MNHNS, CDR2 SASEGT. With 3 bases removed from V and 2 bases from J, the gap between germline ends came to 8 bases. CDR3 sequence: CASSDGLTYNSPLHF. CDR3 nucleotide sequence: TGTGCCAGCAGTGACGGTTTGACCTATAATTCACCCCTCCACTTT.

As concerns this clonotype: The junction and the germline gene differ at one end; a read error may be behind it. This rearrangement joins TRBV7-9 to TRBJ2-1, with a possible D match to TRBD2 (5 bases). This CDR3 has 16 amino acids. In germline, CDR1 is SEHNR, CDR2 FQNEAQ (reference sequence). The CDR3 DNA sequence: TGTTCAAGCGGCTTGTTGGGAATATCCACCTACAAGGAGCAGTTCTTC. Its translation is CSSGLLGISTYKEQFF.

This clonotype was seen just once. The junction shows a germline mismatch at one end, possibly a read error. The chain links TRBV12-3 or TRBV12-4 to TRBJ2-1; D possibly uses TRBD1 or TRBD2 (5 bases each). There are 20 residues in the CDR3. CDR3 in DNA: TGTGCCAGCAGCTCCCTAAACATCCTTGGGGGAGAAAGGTCCTACAATGAGCAGTTATTC. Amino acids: CASSSLNILGGERSYNEQLF.

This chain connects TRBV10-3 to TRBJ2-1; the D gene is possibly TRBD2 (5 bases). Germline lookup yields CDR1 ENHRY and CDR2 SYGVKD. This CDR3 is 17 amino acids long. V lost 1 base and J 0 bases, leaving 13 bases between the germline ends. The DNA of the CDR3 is TGTGCCATCAGTGAGTACCAGCGGAGATTCTCCTACAATGAGCAGTTCTTC. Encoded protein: CAISEYQRRFSYNEQFF.

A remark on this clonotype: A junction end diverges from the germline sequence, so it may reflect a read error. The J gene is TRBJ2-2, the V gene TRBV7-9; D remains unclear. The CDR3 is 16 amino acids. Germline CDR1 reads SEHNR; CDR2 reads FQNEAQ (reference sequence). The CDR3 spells CASSLMYGFTTGELFF. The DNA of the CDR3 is TGTGCAAGCAGCTTAATGTATGGATTTACAACCGGGGAGCTGTTTTTT.

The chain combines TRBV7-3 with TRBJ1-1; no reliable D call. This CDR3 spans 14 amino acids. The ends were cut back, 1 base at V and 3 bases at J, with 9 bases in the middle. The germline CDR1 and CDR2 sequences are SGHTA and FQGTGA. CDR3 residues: CASSLSPGDTEAFF. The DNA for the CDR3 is TGTGCCAGCAGCTTAAGTCCGGGTGACACTGAAGCTTTCTTT.

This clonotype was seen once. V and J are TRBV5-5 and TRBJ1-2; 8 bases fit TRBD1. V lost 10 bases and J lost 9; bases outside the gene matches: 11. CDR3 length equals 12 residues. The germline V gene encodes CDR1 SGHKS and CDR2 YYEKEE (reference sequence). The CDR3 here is CARTWTGFCYTF. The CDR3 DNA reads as TGTGCCCGCACCTGGACAGGGTTTTGCTACACCTTC.

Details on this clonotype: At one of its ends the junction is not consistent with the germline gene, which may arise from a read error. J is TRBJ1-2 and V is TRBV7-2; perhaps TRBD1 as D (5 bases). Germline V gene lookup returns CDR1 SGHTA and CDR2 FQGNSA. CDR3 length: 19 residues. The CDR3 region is CASSLGDVTTTVLGSGYTF. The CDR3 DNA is TGTGCGAGCAGCTTAGGGGACGTCACTACGACAGTGTTGGGTAGTGGCTACACCTTC.

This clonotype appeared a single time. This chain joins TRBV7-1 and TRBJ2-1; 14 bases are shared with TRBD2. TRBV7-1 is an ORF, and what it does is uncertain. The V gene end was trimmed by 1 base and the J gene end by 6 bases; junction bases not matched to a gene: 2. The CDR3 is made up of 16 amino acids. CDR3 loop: CASSSGTSGRSNEQFF. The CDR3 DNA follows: TGTGCCAGCAGCTCAGGGACTAGCGGGAGGTCCAATGAGCAGTTCTTC.

The CDR3 here is CASSLTVPGAGELFF. DNA for the CDR3: TGTGCCAGCAGCTTGACAGTCCCGGGGGCCGGGGAGCTGTTTTTT. The V gene is TRBV5-4, the J gene TRBJ2-2; TRBD2 might be the D (6 bases). Germline lookup yields CDR1 SGHNT and CDR2 YYREEE (reference sequence). The CDR3 sequence is 15 residues long. Between the trimmed V and J ends, which lost 1 base and 6 bases, there was a span of 13 bases.

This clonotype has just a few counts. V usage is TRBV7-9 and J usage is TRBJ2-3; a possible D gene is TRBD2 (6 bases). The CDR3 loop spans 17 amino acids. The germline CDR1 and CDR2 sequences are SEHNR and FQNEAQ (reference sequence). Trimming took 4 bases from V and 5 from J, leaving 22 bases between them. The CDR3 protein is CASSSRSGGLPKDTQYF. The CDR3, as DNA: TGTGCCAGCAGCTCAAGAAGTGGGGGACTCCCGAAAGATACGCAGTATTTT.

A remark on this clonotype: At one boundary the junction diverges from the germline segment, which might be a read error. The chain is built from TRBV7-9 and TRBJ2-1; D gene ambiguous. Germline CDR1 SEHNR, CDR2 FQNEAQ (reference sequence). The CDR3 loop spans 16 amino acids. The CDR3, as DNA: TGTGCCAGCAACTGGTTGGGAATATCCACATACAATGAACATGTCTTC. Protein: CASNWLGISTYNEHVF.

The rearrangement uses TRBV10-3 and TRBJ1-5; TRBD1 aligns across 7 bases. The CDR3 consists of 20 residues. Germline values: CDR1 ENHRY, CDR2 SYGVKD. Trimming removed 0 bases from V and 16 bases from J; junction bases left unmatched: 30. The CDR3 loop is CAISESEQGSDETRNHPPHF. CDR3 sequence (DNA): TGTGCCATCAGTGAGTCGGAACAGGGGAGTGACGAGACTCGCAATCATCCCCCACATTTT.